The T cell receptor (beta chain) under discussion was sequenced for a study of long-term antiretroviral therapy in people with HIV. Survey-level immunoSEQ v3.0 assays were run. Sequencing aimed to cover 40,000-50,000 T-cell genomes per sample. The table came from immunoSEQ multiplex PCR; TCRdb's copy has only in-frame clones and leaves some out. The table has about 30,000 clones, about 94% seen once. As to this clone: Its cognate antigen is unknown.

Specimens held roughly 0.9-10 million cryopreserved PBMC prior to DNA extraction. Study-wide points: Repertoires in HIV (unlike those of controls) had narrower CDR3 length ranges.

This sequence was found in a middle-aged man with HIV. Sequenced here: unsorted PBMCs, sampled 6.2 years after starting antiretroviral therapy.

CDR3 bases: TGTGCCATCAATGATCCGGGTTCGGGGGCCCACTACGAGCAGTACTTC. Amino acids: CAINDPGSGAHYEQYF. The chain combines TRBV10-3 with TRBJ2-7, with D possibly called TRBD1 or TRBD2 (6 bases each). This CDR3 has 16 amino acids. Germline assignment: CDR1 ENHRY and CDR2 SYGVKD. Between the trimmed V and J ends, which lost 7 bases and 3 bases, there was a span of 22 bases.